A selection of T cell receptor beta chains follows, all from one sample in a study of blood T cell repertoires in COVID-19. Repertoires were generated with immunoSEQ multiplex PCR, while TCRdb's copy carries only in-frame clones and drops some. The sample lists about 65,000 clones, 90% seen once, with about 1.3% in the top ten. The material sequenced was peripheral blood. The receptors were sampled from a man aged 55 to 70 with acute or convalescent COVID-19. The CDR3 runs from the conserved cysteine through the conserved F or W. D genes are given only for firm matches. Expanded clones get a size class; other rows say once, few or many, or leave the size out.

size	V	J	D	DNA	CDR3
-	TRBV4-2	TRBJ1-1	TRBD1	TGTGCCAGCAGCCGAATCGACAGGGAGAGGACTGAAGCTTTCTTT	CASSRIDRERTEAFF
-	TRBV13	TRBJ1-1	TRBD1	TGTGCCAGCAGTCCTCAGGGGGCGGGCACTGAAGCTTTCTTT	CASSPQGAGTEAFF
-	TRBV10-3	TRBJ1-5	-	TGTGCCATCACCAGGGAAAGCAATCAGCCCCAGCATTTT	CAITRESNQPQHF
-	TRBV7-9	TRBJ1-2	TRBD1	TGTGCCAGCAGCACACAGGGGGGGAATGGCTACACCTTC	CASSTQGGNGYTF
-	TRBV13	TRBJ1-6	-	TGTGCCAGCAGCTTACGAGGGTTGGATTCACCCCTCCACTTT	CASSLRGLDSPLHF
-	TRBV24-1	TRBJ1-2	-	TGTGCCACCAGTGAAGCCGGGGGGGATCGGTATGGCTACACCTTC	CATSEAGGDRYGYTF
-	TRBV25-1	TRBJ2-2	-	TGTGCCAGCAGGAGGGCAGGGACTGGCGGGGAGCTGTTTTTT	CASRRAGTGGELFF
-	TRBV29-1	TRBJ2-7	-	TGCAGCGTTCATTCACAGGACCCCCTCTACGAGCAGTACTTC	CSVHSQDPLYEQYF
-	TRBV6-6	TRBJ1-1	TRBD1	TGTGCCAGCACGCGGGACAGCATGAACACTGAAGCTTTCTTT	CASTRDSMNTEAFF
-	TRBV25-1	TRBJ2-3	-	TGTGCCAGCAGAGCCATTGCAGATACGCAGTATTTT	CASRAIADTQYF
few	TRBV6-6	TRBJ2-7	TRBD1	TGTGCCAGCAGTCGCGGACAGGGGACTTCCTACGAGCAGTACTTC	CASSRGQGTSYEQYF
-	TRBV7-2	TRBJ1-1	-	TGTGCCAGCAGCTTAGTTGCAAATAGAGGGATGGGGGCGAACACTGAAGCTTTCTTT	CASSLVANRGMGANTEAFF
few	TRBV7-9	TRBJ1-1	-	TGTGCCAGCAGCTTAGTGGCAGGGAACACTGAAGCTTTCTTT	CASSLVAGNTEAFF
-	TRBV2	TRBJ2-6	-	TGTGCCAGCAGTGACAGGGGCAAGGCGTCTGGGGCCAACGTCCTGACTTTC	CASSDRGKASGANVLTF
-	TRBV7-2	TRBJ1-2	TRBD1	TGTGCCAGCAGCTTAGTACAGGGGGCCAGTGGCTACACCTTC	CASSLVQGASGYTF
-	TRBV5-1	TRBJ2-3	-	TGCGCCAGCAGCTTGGGGCGACAGACAGATACGCAGTATTTT	CASSLGRQTDTQYF
once	TRBV29-1	TRBJ1-2	-	TGCAGCGCTACAGTTTTCAACTATGGCTACACCTTC	CSATVFNYGYTF
-	TRBV24-1	TRBJ1-5	-	TGTGCCACCAGTGCCGGGCCTGTACTAGGCAATCAGCCCCAGCATTTT	CATSAGPVLGNQPQHF
-	TRBV19	TRBJ1-5	-	TGTGCCAGTAGTGGAGGGGATAGCAATCAGCCCCAGCATTTT	CASSGGDSNQPQHF
-	TRBV9	TRBJ1-6	TRBD1	TGTGCCAGCAGCGGGGACAGGGGATATAATTCACCCCTCCACTTT	CASSGDRGYNSPLHF
-	TRBV7-9	TRBJ2-7	-	TGTGCCAGCAGCCTCGAGGCTACGGGCTACGAGCAGTACTTC	CASSLEATGYEQYF
-	TRBV19	TRBJ1-3	TRBD1	TGTGCCAGTAGTATAGACCGGACAGGGACTGGAAACACCATATATTTT	CASSIDRTGTGNTIYF
once	TRBV29-1	TRBJ2-5	TRBD2	TGCAGCGTTCATACTACTAGCGGGGGGGCGCGTGAGACCCAGTACTTC	CSVHTTSGGARETQYF
-	TRBV19	TRBJ1-2	-	TGTGCCAGTAGTACCAGGGGAGTGGTCGGCTACACCTTC	CASSTRGVVGYTF
-	TRBV15	TRBJ1-1	-	TGTGCCACCAGCAGCCATTGGCAGGGGAACACTGAAGCTTTCTTT	CATSSHWQGNTEAFF
-	TRBV9	TRBJ1-2	-	TGTGCCAGCAGCCCGACAAACTATGGCTACACCTTC	CASSPTNYGYTF
-	TRBV7-2	TRBJ1-2	-	TGTGCCAGCAGCCCGGGGGGGGCAACGTCTAACTATGGCTACACCTTC	CASSPGGATSNYGYTF
-	TRBV9	TRBJ2-1	-	TGTGCCAGCAGCCGTGGTAGACCACTCCGGGATGAGCAGTTCTTC	CASSRGRPLRDEQFF
once	TRBV29-1	TRBJ1-4	-	TGCAGCGCCGAGGTTTCCTTGGGAAAACTGTTTTTT	CSAEVSLGKLFF
-	TRBV19	TRBJ1-4	TRBD1	TGTGCCAGTACTGACCCGGGACAGGGGGACGAAAAACTGTTTTTT	CASTDPGQGDEKLFF
few	TRBV25-1	TRBJ1-6	-	TGTGCCAGCAGTGCGGCAGGGGATTCACCCCTCCACTTT	CASSAAGDSPLHF
-	TRBV18	TRBJ1-2	TRBD1	TGTGCCAGCTCTCCGGACAGGAACTATGGCTACACCTTC	CASSPDRNYGYTF
-	TRBV5-8	TRBJ2-2	-	TGTGCCAGCAGCTTTCAGAATCGCGGGGAGCTGTTTTTT	CASSFQNRGELFF
-	TRBV18	TRBJ1-1	-	TGTGCCAGCTCACCACCGGTACAGGGTATGAACACTGAAGCTTTCTTT	CASSPPVQGMNTEAFF
-	TRBV2	TRBJ2-7	-	TGTGCCAGCACGGAGGTACTGGACAGTTTTTCCTACGAGCAGTACTTC	CASTEVLDSFSYEQYF
-	TRBV15	TRBJ1-5	-	TGTGCCACCAGCGTTCAAAAGGGAGTTTTCCCCCAGCATTTT	CATSVQKGVFPQHF
-	TRBV10-3	TRBJ1-2	-	TGTGCCATCAGTGAGTCCTTGCGGGGGGGAGACTATGGCTACACCTTC	CAISESLRGGDYGYTF
-	TRBV7-9	TRBJ1-2	-	TGTGCCAGCAGCCCGACATCGTATGGCTACACCTTC	CASSPTSYGYTF
-	TRBV10-2	TRBJ1-1	-	TGCGCCAGCAGTGAGTCGGGGGCCTGGAGCACTGAAGCTTTCTTT	CASSESGAWSTEAFF
-	TRBV29-1	TRBJ1-4	-	TGCAGCGTTGCAGGGTTCGAAAAACTGTTTTTT	CSVAGFEKLFF
-	TRBV6-5	TRBJ1-2	-	TGTGCCAGCAGTTACCGGCGAACAGGGTACCACTATGGCTACACCTTC	CASSYRRTGYHYGYTF
-	TRBV2	TRBJ1-1	-	TGTGCCAGCTCCTGGGAGATCTCTACTTTCTTT	CASSWEISTFF
-	TRBV19	TRBJ1-5	-	TGTGCCAGTAGTTCAGGGGTGTCTAGGCTACGGAATCAGCCCCAGCATTTT	CASSSGVSRLRNQPQHF
-	TRBV11-2	TRBJ2-7	TRBD1	TGTGCCAGCAGCTTAGACAGGGGGAGCGGAGAGCAGTACTTC	CASSLDRGSGEQYF
-	TRBV6-2/TRBV6-3	TRBJ2-1	-	TGTGCCAGCAGCCGCCCCAGGTACAATGAGCAGTTCTTC	CASSRPRYNEQFF
-	TRBV7-2	TRBJ2-1	-	TGTGCCAGCAGCCCAGAGGGATCTCGGGATGAGCAGTTCTTC	CASSPEGSRDEQFF
once	TRBV7-9	TRBJ2-2	TRBD1	TGTGCCAGCAGCCGAAGATACGGGACAGGTCGAAACACCGGGGAGCTGTTTTTT	CASSRRYGTGRNTGELFF
once	TRBV6-5	TRBJ1-5	-	TGTGCCAGCAGCGGCCAGGGCCTCGGCAATCAGCCCCAGCATTTT	CASSGQGLGNQPQHF
-	TRBV2	TRBJ1-5	-	TGTGCCAGCAGTGAGATGCAGGGTTATCAGCCCCAGCATTTT	CASSEMQGYQPQHF
-	TRBV3-1/TRBV3-2	TRBJ1-3	-	TGTGCCAGCAGCCAAGGTTTTACTAACTCTGGAAACACCATATATTTT	CASSQGFTNSGNTIYF
-	TRBV7-2	TRBJ1-1	-	TGTGCCAGCAGCTTTTCAGGGGCTGAAGCTTTCTTT	CASSFSGAEAFF
-	TRBV27	TRBJ2-2	TRBD1	TGTGCCAGCAGTGCGACGGGACAGTCGAACACCGGGGAGCTGTTTTTT	CASSATGQSNTGELFF
-	TRBV29-1	TRBJ1-5	TRBD1	TGCAGCGTTGGGGACAGGACTGGGCAGCCCCAGCATTTT	CSVGDRTGQPQHF
-	TRBV2	TRBJ1-5	-	TGTGCCAGCAGTGTTAGGGGGAGCAATCAGCCCCAGCATTTT	CASSVRGSNQPQHF
few	TRBV19	TRBJ1-1	TRBD1	TGTGCCAGTAGTGTTCGGACAGGGGGCAGGAACACTGAAGCTTTCTTT	CASSVRTGGRNTEAFF
-	TRBV7-9	TRBJ2-2	-	TGTGCCAGCAGCTTACAACTTGACACCGGGGAGCTGTTTTTT	CASSLQLDTGELFF
-	TRBV5-4	TRBJ2-3	-	TGTGCCAGCAGCCCGACAGGACCCGCGGTGACGGATACGCAGTATTTT	CASSPTGPAVTDTQYF
-	TRBV24-1	TRBJ1-2	-	TGTGCCACCAGTGATAACTACAGGGTTGAGGGCTACACCTTC	CATSDNYRVEGYTF
-	TRBV6-2/TRBV6-3	TRBJ1-1	-	TGTGCCAGCAGTTCTTGGGGCCCGAACACTGAAGCTTTCTTT	CASSSWGPNTEAFF
-	TRBV4-1	TRBJ2-1	TRBD2	TGCGCCAGCAGCCAAGGTTATAGCGGGGAAACGGATGAGCAGTTCTTC	CASSQGYSGETDEQFF